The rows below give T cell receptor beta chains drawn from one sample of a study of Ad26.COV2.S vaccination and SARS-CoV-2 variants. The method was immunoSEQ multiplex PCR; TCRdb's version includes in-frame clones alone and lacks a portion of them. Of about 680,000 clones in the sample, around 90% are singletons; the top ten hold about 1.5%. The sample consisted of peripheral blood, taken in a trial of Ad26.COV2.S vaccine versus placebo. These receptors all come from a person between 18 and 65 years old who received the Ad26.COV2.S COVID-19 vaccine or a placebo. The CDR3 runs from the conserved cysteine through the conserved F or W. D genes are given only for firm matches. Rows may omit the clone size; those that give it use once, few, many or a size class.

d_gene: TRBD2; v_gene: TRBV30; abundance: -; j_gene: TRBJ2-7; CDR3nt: TGTGCCTGGAGTGCGGGGGAGCTAGCGGGAGTATACGAGCAGTACTTC; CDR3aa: CAWSAGELAGVYEQYF
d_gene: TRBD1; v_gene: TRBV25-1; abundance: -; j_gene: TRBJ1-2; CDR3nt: TGTGCCAGCAGTGAAAGACAGGGGAACTATGGCTACACCTTC; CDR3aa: CASSERQGNYGYTF
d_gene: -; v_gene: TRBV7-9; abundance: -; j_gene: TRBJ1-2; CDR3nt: TGTGCCAGCAGCCGCACCACAGCGGGGAACTATGGCTACACCTTC; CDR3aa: CASSRTTAGNYGYTF
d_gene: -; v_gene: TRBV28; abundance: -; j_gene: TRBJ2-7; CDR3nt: TGTGCCAGCAGTCCTGGAGCCTACGAGCAGTACTTC; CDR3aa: CASSPGAYEQYF
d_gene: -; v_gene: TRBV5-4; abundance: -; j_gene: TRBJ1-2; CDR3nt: TGTGCCAGTTCAACCGGGACAAACTATGGCTACACCTTC; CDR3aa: CASSTGTNYGYTF
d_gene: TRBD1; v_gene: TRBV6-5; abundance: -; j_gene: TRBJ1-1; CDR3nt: TGTGCCAGCAGCAGGACAGGGCAGAACACTGAAGCTTTCTTT; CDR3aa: CASSRTGQNTEAFF
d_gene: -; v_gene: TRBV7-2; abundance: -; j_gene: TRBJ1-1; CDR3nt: TGTGCCAGCAGCTTAGTGGGGGCGCAGCGGGCTTTCTTT; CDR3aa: CASSLVGAQRAFF
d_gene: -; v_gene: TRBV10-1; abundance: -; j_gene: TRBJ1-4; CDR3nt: TGCGCCAGCCGGCTCAGGGGCGCTAGGGCGAATGAAAAACTGTTTTTT; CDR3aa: CASRLRGARANEKLFF
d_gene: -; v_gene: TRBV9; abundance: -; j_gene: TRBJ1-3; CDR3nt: TGTGCCAGCAGCGTAGCAGGGGCTGGAAACACCATATATTTT; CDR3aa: CASSVAGAGNTIYF
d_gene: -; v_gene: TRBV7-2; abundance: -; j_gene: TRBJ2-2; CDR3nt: TGTGCCGGAGGGGCGAACACCGGGGAGCTGTTTTTT; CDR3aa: CAGGANTGELFF
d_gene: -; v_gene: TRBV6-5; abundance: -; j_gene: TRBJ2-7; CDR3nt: TGTGCCAGCACCCCGGAGGACGGGGTTTACGAGCAGTACTTC; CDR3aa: CASTPEDGVYEQYF
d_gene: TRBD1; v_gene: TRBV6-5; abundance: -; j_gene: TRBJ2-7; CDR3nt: TGTGCCAGCAGCCGCGACAGGGCCCACGAGCAGTACTTC; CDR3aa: CASSRDRAHEQYF
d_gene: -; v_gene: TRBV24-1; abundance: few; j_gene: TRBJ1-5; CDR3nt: TGTGCCACCAGTGATGGGAGGGGGGCCCAGCCCCAGCATTTT; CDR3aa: CATSDGRGAQPQHF
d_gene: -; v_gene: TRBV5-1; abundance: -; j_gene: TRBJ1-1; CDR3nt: TGCGCCAGCAGCCTAGTTGGGAATGCTGAAGCTTTCTTT; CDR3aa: CASSLVGNAEAFF
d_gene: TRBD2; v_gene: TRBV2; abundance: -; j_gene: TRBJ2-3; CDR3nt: TGTGCCAGCAGTGAGGGACTAGCGAGCACAGATACGCAGTATTTT; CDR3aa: CASSEGLASTDTQYF
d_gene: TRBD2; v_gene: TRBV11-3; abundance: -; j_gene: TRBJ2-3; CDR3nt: TGTGCCAGCAGCTTAGGCGGGGGAAGGAGGGGAACCACAGATACGCAGTATTTT; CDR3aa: CASSLGGGRRGTTDTQYF
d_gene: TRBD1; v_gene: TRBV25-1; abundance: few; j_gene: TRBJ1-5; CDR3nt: TGTGCCAGCAAATCAGGACAGGGGATCAATCAGCCCCAGCATTTT; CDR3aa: CASKSGQGINQPQHF